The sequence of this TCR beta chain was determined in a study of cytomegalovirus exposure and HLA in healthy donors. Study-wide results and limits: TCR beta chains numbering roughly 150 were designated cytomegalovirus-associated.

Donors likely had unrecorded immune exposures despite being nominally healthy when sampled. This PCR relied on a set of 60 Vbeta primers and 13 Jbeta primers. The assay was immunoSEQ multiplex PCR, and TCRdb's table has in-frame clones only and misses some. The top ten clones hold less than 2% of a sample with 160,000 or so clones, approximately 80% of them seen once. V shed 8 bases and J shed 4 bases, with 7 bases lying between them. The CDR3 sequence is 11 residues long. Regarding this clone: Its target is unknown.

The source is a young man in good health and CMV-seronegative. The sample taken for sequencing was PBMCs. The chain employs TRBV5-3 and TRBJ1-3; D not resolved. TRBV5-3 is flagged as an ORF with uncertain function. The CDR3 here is CARARGNTIYF. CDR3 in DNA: TGTGCCAGGGCTAGAGGAAACACCATATATTTT.